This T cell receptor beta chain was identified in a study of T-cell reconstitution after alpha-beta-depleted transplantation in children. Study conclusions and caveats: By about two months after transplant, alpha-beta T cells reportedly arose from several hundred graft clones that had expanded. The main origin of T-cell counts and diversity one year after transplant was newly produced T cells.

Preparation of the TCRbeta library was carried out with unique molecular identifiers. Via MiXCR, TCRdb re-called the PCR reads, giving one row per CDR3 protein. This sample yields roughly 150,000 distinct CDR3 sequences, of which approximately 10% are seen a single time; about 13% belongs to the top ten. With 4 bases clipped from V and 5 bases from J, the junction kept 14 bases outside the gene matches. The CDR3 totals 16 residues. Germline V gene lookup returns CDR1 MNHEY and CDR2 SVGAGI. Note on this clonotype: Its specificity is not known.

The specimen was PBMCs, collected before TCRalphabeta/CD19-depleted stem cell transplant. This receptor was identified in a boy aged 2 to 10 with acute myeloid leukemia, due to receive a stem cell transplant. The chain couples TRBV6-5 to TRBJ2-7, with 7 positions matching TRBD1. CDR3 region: CASSSIQGLGFDEQYF. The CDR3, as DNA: TGTGCCAGCAGTTCAATACAGGGGCTAGGGTTCGACGAGCAGTACTTC.